One and the same sample provided the 23 T cell receptor beta chains below, sequenced in a study of CD8 T cells in ankylosing spondylitis. The study, taken as a whole, reports: Among TCR beta sequences, a motif of fewer than 10 highly homologous variants appeared characteristic of ankylosing spondylitis blood.

Antigens for these TCRs are unknown. TCRdb used MiXCR to reprocess the 5' RACE reads, holding one entry per CDR3 protein. Of 800,000 to 900,000 distinct CDR3 sequences in the sample, around 11% were seen once. Sequencing input: blood, either unsorted or a sorted T cell fraction (not recorded which). The receptors derive from a male donor with ankylosing spondylitis.

This sequence joins TRBV5-1 and TRBJ1-2; D gene uncertain. From germline, CDR1 is SGHRS and CDR2 YFSETQ. The V end lost 4 bases, the J end lost 4 bases, and 11 bases lay between the germline ends. This CDR3 spans 13 amino acids. CDR3 DNA sequence: TGCGCCAGCAGCATGCAATGGGGCTATGGCTACACCTTC. This encodes CASSMQWGYGYTF.

V and J are TRBV7-9 and TRBJ2-3; 10 nucleotides line up with TRBD2. V lost 8 bases to trimming and J lost 11 bases; unmatched junction nucleotides: 10. From germline, CDR1 is SEHNR and CDR2 FQNEAQ (reference sequence). This CDR3 has 13 amino acids. The CDR3 sequence: CASESGRASRQYF. The DNA for the CDR3 is TGTGCCAGCGAGAGCGGGAGGGCCTCCAGGCAGTATTTT.

The rearrangement uses TRBV7-9 and TRBJ1-1; 10 nucleotides agree with TRBD1. From germline, CDR1 is SEHNR and CDR2 FQNEAQ (reference sequence). With V trimmed by 4 bases and J by 7 bases, 6 bases remained unmatched. CDR3 length: 14 amino acids. The CDR3 DNA reads TGTGCCAGCAGCTCTCCGGGACAGGGGAATGAAGCTTTCTTT. This sequence encodes CASSSPGQGNEAFF.

The J gene is TRBJ2-3, the V gene TRBV28; 10 positions match TRBD2. The CDR3 sequence is 16 residues long. Germline CDR1 MDHEN, CDR2 SYDVKM. With V trimmed by 3 bases and J by 3 bases, 6 bases remained unmatched. The CDR3 DNA is TGTGCCAGCAGTTTGGCTAGCGGGAGAGGGACAGATACGCAGTATTTT. Translation: CASSLASGRGTDTQYF. Full variable domain (missing parts from reference TRBV28 and TRBJ2-3): DVKVTQSSRYLVKRTGEKVFLECVQDMDHENMFWYRQDPGLGLRLIYFSYDVKMKEKGDIPEGYSVSREKKERFSLILESASTNQTSMYLCASSLASGRGTDTQYFGPGTRLTVL.

This clonotype has just a few counts. This chain connects TRBV5-6 to TRBJ2-3; 9 bases map to TRBD1. This CDR3 comprises 15 residues. V shed 5 bases and J 2 bases; nucleotides not matched to a gene: 6. Germline CDR1 SGHDT, CDR2 YYEEEE. The CDR3 loop reads CASRTTGGDTDTQYF. The CDR3 DNA sequence: TGTGCCAGCAGAACGACAGGGGGAGACACAGATACGCAGTATTTT.

In this sample, this clonotype turned up a few times. The chain couples TRBV20-1 to TRBJ2-7, with 11 bases that match TRBD2. Trimming cost V 0 bases and J 6 bases; bases outside gene matches: 7. From germline, CDR1 is DFQATT and CDR2 SNEGSKA (reference sequence). This CDR3 is built from 15 residues. The CDR3: CSARDRTLAGVEQYF. For the CDR3, the DNA is TGCAGTGCTAGAGATAGGACACTAGCGGGAGTCGAGCAGTACTTC.

This clonotype occurred many times. The chain joins TRBV29-1 to TRBJ2-1, with D possibly TRBD1 on 6 matching bases. Germline V gives CDR1 SQVTM, CDR2 ANQGSEA. The CDR3 loop spans 16 amino acids. The V and J ends lost 1 base and 4 bases respectively, with 17 bases between them. CDR3 bases: TGCAGCGTTGAAGGAAAGGGGGTGGGCCGTTACAATGAGCAGTTCTTC. Translating it yields CSVEGKGVGRYNEQFF.

This clonotype has a handful of counts. Given a much more abundant clone one base away, this may be a read error. Here the CDR3 DNA reads TGTGCCAGCAGCGACTACACCGGGGAGCTGTTTTTT. It encodes CASSDYTGELFF. This chain connects TRBV6-4 to TRBJ2-2; no clear D. The germline V gene encodes CDR1 MRHNA and CDR2 SNTAGT. This CDR3 contains 12 residues.

Only a few counts were recorded for this clonotype. The rearrangement links TRBV9 to TRBJ1-1, with 8 bases aligning to TRBD1. Germline CDR1 is SGDLS and CDR2 is YYNGEE. With 6 bases clipped from V and 4 bases from J, the junction kept 8 bases outside the gene matches. The CDR3 runs to 14 residues. CDR3 amino acids: CASKTGVGSTEAFF. CDR3 DNA: TGTGCCAGCAAGACAGGGGTCGGGTCCACTGAAGCTTTCTTT.

This clonotype has more than one count but fewer than ten. V usage is TRBV20-1 and J usage is TRBJ2-5, with TRBD1 identical over 12 bases. In germline, CDR1 is DFQATT, CDR2 SNEGSKA (reference sequence). The CDR3 loop spans 15 amino acids. After removal of 3 bases from V and 0 bases from J, the junction contained 2 bases not matched to a gene. The CDR3 coding sequence is TGCAGTGCTAGGGGACAGGGGGCCCACCAAGAGACCCAGTACTTC. Encoded protein: CSARGQGAHQETQYF.

This clonotype was observed at least ten times. V gene TRBV7-6 combines with J gene TRBJ2-1; D is ambiguous. The germline gives CDR1 SGHVS, CDR2 FNYEAQ. V was clipped by 2 bases and J by 2 bases, with 13 bases between them. The CDR3 runs 16 residues. CDR3 DNA sequence: TGTGCCAGCAGCTTATCCCCAGCGAATACCTACAATGAGCAGTTCTTC. It codes for CASSLSPANTYNEQFF.

Concerning this clonotype itself: The germline gene is not matched at one end of the junction; a read error may be the cause. The rearrangement links TRBV6-5 to TRBJ2-3; perhaps TRBD1 as D (6 bases). This CDR3 has 15 amino acids. Germline assignment: CDR1 MNHEY and CDR2 SVGAGI. The CDR3 is CASSYSLTRTVTQYF. In DNA, the CDR3 is TGTGCCAGCAGTTACTCGCTCACTAGGACAGTTACGCAGTATTTT.

This clonotype was found a few times. CDR3 protein: CASTKLRSGNTIYF. The CDR3 bases are TGTGCCAGCACCAAACTCCGCTCTGGAAACACCATATATTTT. The genes are TRBV7-2 and TRBJ1-3; D uncertain. V was clipped by 7 bases and J by 0 bases, with 10 bases between them. Germline V CDR1 and CDR2: SGHTA, FQGNSA. This CDR3 has 14 residues.

A few counts support this clonotype. The chain combines TRBV7-9 with TRBJ2-1; D might be TRBD1 (6 bases). Germline V gives CDR1 SEHNR, CDR2 FQNEAQ (reference sequence). CDR3 size: 14 residues. The V and J ends lost 11 bases and 6 bases respectively, with 20 bases between them. The CDR3 DNA reads TGTGCCGGTCGACAGGCCGCTGGGACCAATGAGCAGTTCTTC. This translates into CAGRQAAGTNEQFF. Complete variable domain (other parts from reference TRBV7-9 and TRBJ2-1): DTGVSQNPRHKITKRGQNVTFRCDPISEHNRLYWYRQTLGQGPEFLTYFQNEAQLEKSRLLSDRFSAERPKGSFSTLEIQRTEQGDSAMYLCAGRQAAGTNEQFFGPGTRLTVL.

The chain employs TRBV7-2 and TRBJ1-2; unclear D gene. Germline lookup yields CDR1 SGHTA and CDR2 FQGNSA. The V end was cut by 5 bases, the J end by 7 bases, with 17 bases between. This CDR3 is 14 amino acids long. Here the CDR3 reads CASSPRVTVGGYTF. As DNA, the CDR3 is TGTGCCAGCAGCCCGCGCGTCACGGTGGGTGGCTACACCTTC.

The chain links TRBV7-2 to TRBJ1-1; tentative D call: TRBD1 (6 bases). Per the germline V gene, CDR1 is SGHTA and CDR2 is FQGNSA. This CDR3 comprises 15 residues. The V end lost 7 bases, the J end lost 0 bases, and 15 bases lay between the germline ends. This CDR3 reads CASTQWGTMNTEAFF. As DNA, the CDR3 is TGTGCCAGCACCCAGTGGGGGACAATGAACACTGAAGCTTTCTTT.

A few counts support this clonotype. V is TRBV10-2 and J is TRBJ2-7; D might be TRBD1 (6 bases). V lost 5 bases to trimming and J lost 4 bases, with 9 bases between them. CDR3 length: 12 residues. In germline, CDR1 is WSHSY, CDR2 SAAADI. The CDR3 is CASSTDRYEQYF. In DNA form, the CDR3 reads TGCGCCAGCAGTACCGACAGGTACGAGCAGTACTTC.

The chain is built from TRBV28 and TRBJ1-1; 7 bases are a match to TRBD1. This CDR3 has 15 amino acids. V lost 6 bases and J lost 9; bases outside the gene matches: 16. The V gene's germline CDR1 is MDHEN and CDR2 SYDVKM. CDR3 bases: TGTGCCAGCAGCCCCCGGGACAGACTATTGCTGAAAGCTTTCTTT. Translated: CASSPRDRLLLKAFF.

This clonotype turned up a few times. The chain couples TRBV5-1 to TRBJ1-1, with D unclear. This CDR3 spans 18 amino acids. Germline loops: CDR1 SGHRS, CDR2 YFSETQ. V lost 3 bases to trimming and J lost 3 bases, with 24 bases between them. This CDR3 reads CASSSPHPTSPHDTEAFF. CDR3 nucleotide sequence: TGCGCCAGCAGCTCTCCTCATCCGACCAGCCCCCATGACACTGAAGCTTTCTTT.

The chain carries TRBV4-2 and TRBJ2-7, with unresolved D. V gave up 0 bases and J gave up 6 bases, with 9 bases separating them. The CDR3 totals 13 residues. Germline CDR1 reads LGHNA; CDR2 reads YNFKEQ. CDR3 in DNA: TGTGCCAGCAGCCAAGAGAACCTAGGCGAGCAGTACTTC. Translating it yields CASSQENLGEQYF.

A few counts support this clonotype. V usage is TRBV20-1 and J usage is TRBJ1-4; D uncertain. This CDR3 has 15 residues. V lost 7 bases and J 0 bases, leaving 15 bases between the germline ends. Germline CDR1 DFQATT, CDR2 SNEGSKA (reference sequence). DNA for the CDR3: TGCAGTGTCTCGACGTCTGGGGCAACTAATGAAAAACTGTTTTTT. Encoded protein: CSVSTSGATNEKLFF.

This clonotype was observed a single time. One end of the junction does not line up with germline, which may come from a read error. V and J are TRBV5-4 and TRBJ2-5; D unclear. The CDR3 runs to 13 residues. Germline CDR1 and CDR2: SGHNT and YYREEE (reference sequence). In DNA form, the CDR3 reads TGTGCCTGCAGCTTAGACCCGGCGGAGACCCAGTACTTC. Protein product: CACSLDPAETQYF.

The rearrangement joins TRBV5-1 to TRBJ2-7; D might be TRBD2 (7 bases). The V and J ends lost 7 bases and 4 bases respectively, with 18 bases between them. The CDR3 length is 14 residues. CDR1 is SGHRS and CDR2 is YFSETQ in the germline V gene. The chain's CDR3 is CASSSQGRGYEQYF. The CDR3 nucleotides read TGCGCCAGCTCTTCGCAGGGGAGGGGATACGAGCAGTACTTC.